This record looks at one T cell receptor (beta chain) sequence and its context. This clone was detected many times. What this receptor recognizes is not known. The sequenced fragment ends 3 residues before the CDR3 boundary, so the rest is inferred from the germline J gene. Most CVID patients and most healthy controls were of Caucasian heritage. Heparinized peripheral whole blood samples of roughly 5 to 9 ml were obtained from each donor. Genomic DNA from adults with common variable immune deficiency (CVID) and from healthy adult controls was used to sequence TCRbeta CDR3 repertoires. There were around 22 healthy adult volunteers in the control group (around twelve female and 10 or so male), ranging in age from about 20 to 66 years, with a mean age of about 32. Diluted blood was subjected to density centrifugation over Hypaque 1077 or Ficoll-Paque for isolation of peripheral blood mononuclear cells. Genomic DNA was obtained from unsorted mononuclear cells through either Qiagen column purification or a centrifugation-based method.

Trimming accounts for 4 bases at V and 3 bases at J, while the number of junction bases matched to no gene is 10. Spanning cysteine to phenylalanine, the CDR3 consists of 17 amino acids. Shown are 42 bases from within the CDR3, in frame from base 1. The germline V gene provides CDR1 MNHEY and CDR2 SVGEGT. This entry belongs to a study of T cell clonality in common variable immunodeficiency (dated by TCRdb to between 2014 and 2016). Results and caveats for the whole study, not just this receptor: Patient heterogeneity within the CVID cohort put limits on correlating repertoire features with clinical complications. TCRbeta clonality was higher in CVID subjects than in healthy controls (t-test p = 0.018), and the increase was most characteristic of about a third of subjects. Fewer deletions and N-nucleotide insertions were reportedly observed in CVID TCRbeta sequences, and highly modified clones with 13 or more V deletions were reportedly absent from CVID TCRbeta sequences. The authors noted that sequencing repertoires of T cell subpopulations would be needed to clarify what caused the increased clonality in CVID. Even though DNA input was equal, the average per sample came to about 81,820 unique sequences for controls compared with 30,000 to 40,000 for CVID samples. Fewer TCRbeta clones were shared among CVID subjects than among healthy controls (p < 0.0001).

Equivalent amounts of genomic DNA from CVID and control samples were used as sequencing input. For every sample, a 60 bp segment covering the rearranged TCRbeta CDR3 region was amplified and then sequenced. The immunoSEQ assay, a bias-corrected multiplex PCR with high-throughput sequencing, was employed for TCRbeta amplification. The original methods were these. Every unique nucleotide sequence was considered a clone and was annotated with V, D and J genes, copy number and frequency. Sequences were labeled productive if in frame, and non-productive if out of frame or containing stop codons. As previously described, clonality was computed from Shannon's entropy. Mean CDR3 Kyte-Doolittle hydropathy was derived from the predicted amino acid sequences of productive clones. Hierarchical clustering of scaled V gene usage was performed with the R hclust function using Manhattan distance and complete linkage. Sharing of clones by CDR3 amino acid sequence was evaluated by resampling 12 repertoires per group over 100 rounds. Repertoires were searched for 70 published EBV-specific and 245 published CMV-specific TCRbeta sequences. A couple of CVID samples that yielded fewer than 10,000 sequences were excluded from the analysis, so around 40 CVID repertoires were retained. TCRdb retrieved this table from immuneACCESS and kept in-frame rearrangements only. Not all clones are present; in checked studies, unresolved V genes account for under half, and no reason is known for the remainder. The DNA was the basis for D and trimming; V, J and clone size are from that table. The sample has tens of thousands of clones on record, with no singletons. 2.8% of the sample belongs to the ten largest clones.

The sequence was collected from a person aged 18-70 years in good health. Recombination linked TRBV6-2 or TRBV6-3 to TRBJ2-3, and TRBD2 matches 10 of the central bases. What was sequenced was peripheral blood mononuclear cells. The CDR3 here reads CASSSQLAGAGTDTQYF. Partial CDR3 DNA: TGTGCCAGCAGTTCCCAGCTAGCGGGGGCGGGAACAGATACG.